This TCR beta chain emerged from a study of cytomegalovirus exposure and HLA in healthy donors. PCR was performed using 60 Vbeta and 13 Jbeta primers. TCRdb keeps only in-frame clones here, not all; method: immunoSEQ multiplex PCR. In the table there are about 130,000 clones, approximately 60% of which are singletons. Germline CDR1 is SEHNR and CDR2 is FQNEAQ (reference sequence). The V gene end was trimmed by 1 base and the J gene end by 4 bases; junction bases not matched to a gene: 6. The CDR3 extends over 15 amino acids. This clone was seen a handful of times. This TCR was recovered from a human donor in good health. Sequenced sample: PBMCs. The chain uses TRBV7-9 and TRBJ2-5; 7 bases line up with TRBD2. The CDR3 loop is CASSLGTRTIETQYF. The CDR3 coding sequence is TGTGCCAGCAGCTTAGGGACTAGGACTATAGAGACCCAGTACTTC.